This T cell receptor beta chain emerged from a study of molecular identifiers for immune sequencing clone quantification. The study's findings and limits: Spiked-in Jurkat TCR RNA corresponding to one cell was reported as detectable against 970,000 or so naive cells.

Previously described methods and listed TCR primers were used for bulk TCR libraries. In TCRdb, the PCR reads were re-called with MiXCR into one record per CDR3 protein. The sample holds about 640,000 distinct CDR3 sequences, about 20% seen once. The germline gives CDR1 MNHEY, CDR2 SMNVEV (reference sequence). Between the trimmed V and J ends, which lost 0 bases and 3 bases, there was a span of 6 bases. The CDR3 covers 13 residues. The sample holds a few counts of this clonotype. Its antigen is undetermined. Libraries of naive CD8 cells were prepared from about 19,000 to 1,100,000 sorted cells using 10%, 30% or 50% RNA. Sorting was used to obtain naive CD8 T cells (CD8+CD4-CCR7+CD45RA+).

The chain links TRBV27 to TRBJ2-7; the D is unclear. Sequencing input: naive CD8+ T cells from blood, with Jurkat cell RNA spiked in. Described subset: FACS-sorted CD8+CD4-CCR7+CD45RA+ naive T cells. This clonotype was obtained from a human donor in good health. Some libraries in this study had Jurkat cell RNA spiked in. CDR3 residues: CASSLSPNYEQYF. CDR3 DNA: TGTGCCAGCAGTTTATCTCCGAACTACGAGCAGTACTTC.